This paragraph reports one T cell receptor beta chain. Its antigen is unknown. CDR1 is MDHEN, CDR2 SYDVKM, per germline. The CDR3 loop spans 14 amino acids. Trimming left V 6 bases short and J 4 bases short, with 13 bases between. The data were obtained in a study of T cells after posttransplantation cyclophosphamide. Data came from immunoSEQ multiplex PCR; TCRdb stores just in-frame clones and leaves some out. The profile shows approximately 18,000 clones, 83% of them singletons. General study findings and limits: Later blood repertoires were often dominated by clones from the donor CD8+ memory compartment. Recipient CMV seropositivity and CMV reactivation strongly tracked TRB clonality.

J is TRBJ1-5 and V is TRBV28; D is possibly TRBD1 (6 bases). The material sequenced was memory CD4+ T cells sorted from blood. The receptor was derived from a man between 25 and 39 years old in good health and a related stem cell transplant donor. CDR3 DNA sequence: TGTGCCAGCAGCCGACAGGCCCGGAATCAGCCCCAGCATTTT. It yields the protein CASSRQARNQPQHF.